In this sample, the clone carrying this T cell receptor (beta chain) turned up many times. TCRdb re-analysed the 5' RACE reads in MiXCR, keeping a single row per CDR3 protein. The repertoire consists of 28,000 or so distinct CDR3 sequences, with more than 10% occurring once and the leading ten covering approximately 7.8%. The entry originates in a study of neurological immune-mediated disorders. The sample consisted of PBMCs. This receptor was taken from a man aged 55 to 70 in good health.

The CDR3 DNA reads TGCAGTGCTAGAGAGGGCCAGTTAAAAGAGACCCAGTACTTC. As protein: CSAREGQLKETQYF. The chain employs TRBV20-1 and TRBJ2-5; no clear D gene. The CDR3 loop spans 14 amino acids. Trimming left V 0 bases short and J 3 bases short, with 11 bases between. The germline CDR1 and CDR2 sequences are DFQATT and SNEGSKA (reference sequence).